Each of the 29 T cell receptor beta chains below was sequenced from the same sample in a study of blood T cell repertoires in COVID-19. Clones were read by immunoSEQ multiplex PCR, and TCRdb kept only the in-frame ones, dropping some. The table includes approximately 340,000 clones, approximately 90% detected once. The sequenced material came from PBMCs or T cells enriched from blood (not recorded which). All receptors come from a woman in her 40s who had been exposed to COVID-19.

The V and J genes are TRBV5-1 and TRBJ1-2; a possible D gene is TRBD1 (6 bases). V lost 2 bases, J lost 4 bases, and 12 bases lay in between. This CDR3 has 14 amino acids. Germline V gives CDR1 SGHRS, CDR2 YFSETQ. CDR3: CASSFYRAGYGYTF. The CDR3 DNA reads as TGCGCCAGCAGCTTCTACAGGGCGGGCTATGGCTACACCTTC.

The gene calls are TRBV6-6 and TRBJ2-7; TRBD1 agrees at 9 bases. The CDR3 sequence is 15 residues long. Germline CDR1 is MNHNY and CDR2 is SVGAGI (reference sequence). Losses at the gene ends were 0 bases for V and 6 bases for J; bases not matched to a gene: 6. The CDR3 here is CASSYSGDRAGEQYF. CDR3 sequence (DNA): TGTGCCAGCAGTTACTCAGGGGACAGGGCGGGCGAGCAGTACTTC.

The V and J genes are TRBV2 and TRBJ1-1; D is ambiguous. The CDR3 loop spans 11 amino acids. Trimming took 7 bases from V and 4 from J, leaving 7 bases between them. Germline-derived CDR1 and CDR2 are SNHLY and FYNNEI. The CDR3 is CASMRGTEAFF. As DNA, the CDR3 is TGTGCCAGCATGCGGGGCACTGAAGCTTTCTTT.

This clone came up once. The rearrangement uses TRBV30 and TRBJ1-6; a possible D gene is TRBD1 (6 bases). The ends were cut back, 1 base at V and 8 bases at J, with 9 bases in the middle. The CDR3 contains 13 residues. Germline V lookup: CDR1 GTSNPN, CDR2 SVGIG (reference sequence). CDR3 protein: CAWSGGGHSPLHF. The CDR3 DNA follows: TGTGCCTGGAGTGGAGGGGGACATTCACCCCTCCACTTT. Full variable domain (remainder filled in from reference TRBV30 and TRBJ1-6): SQTIHQWPATLVQPVGSPLSLECTVEGTSNPNLYWYRQAAGRGLQLLFYSVGIGQISSEVPQNLSASRPQDRQFILSSKKLLLSDSGFYLCAWSGGGHSPLHFGNGTRLTVT.

The chain has TRBV2 and TRBJ1-6; D perhaps matches TRBD1 (6 bases). This CDR3 spans 15 amino acids. The germline V gene encodes CDR1 SNHLY and CDR2 FYNNEI. Trimming left V 1 base short and J 6 bases short, with 10 bases between. As DNA, the CDR3 is TGTGCCAGCAGTGAAGGGGGGCTCACTAATTCACCCCTCCACTTT. Amino acids: CASSEGGLTNSPLHF.

V usage is TRBV19 and J usage is TRBJ1-2, with 8 bases lining up with TRBD1. V lost 7 bases, J lost 4 bases, and 8 bases stayed unmatched. Germline V gene lookup returns CDR1 LNHDA and CDR2 SQIVND (reference sequence). There are 14 residues in the CDR3. The CDR3: CASTSAGTGYGYTF. The CDR3 nucleotides are TGTGCCAGTACCTCGGCAGGGACAGGCTATGGCTACACCTTC.

This chain links TRBV5-1 with TRBJ1-1, with 7 bases matching TRBD1. Losses at the gene ends were 4 bases for V and 4 bases for J; bases not matched to a gene: 7. This CDR3 contains 14 residues. Germline V gives CDR1 SGHRS, CDR2 YFSETQ. CDR3 protein: CASSPGQAFTEAFF. As DNA, the CDR3 is TGCGCCAGCAGCCCTGGACAGGCTTTCACTGAAGCTTTCTTT.

As DNA, the CDR3 is TGCGCCAGCAGCCAAGGGTCTGGCGGTGGCTACACCTTC. Translation: CASSQGSGGGYTF. The gene calls are TRBV4-1 and TRBJ1-2; the D is unclear. The germline V and J ends were trimmed by 1 base and 7 bases, with 10 bases remaining between them. The germline gives CDR1 MGHRA, CDR2 YSYEKL. This CDR3 contains 13 residues.

This chain joins TRBV7-3 and TRBJ2-7; D is perhaps TRBD1 (6 bases). Germline V gene sequence: CDR1 SGHTA, CDR2 FQGTGA. The CDR3 has 14 amino acids. Deletions cut 3 bases from V and 4 bases from J, with 13 bases between. The chain's CDR3 is CASSFDRLAYEQYF. The CDR3 bases are TGTGCCAGCAGCTTCGACAGGTTGGCGTACGAGCAGTACTTC.

V usage is TRBV30 and J usage is TRBJ2-7, with 9 bases matching TRBD2. V was clipped by 5 bases and J by 3 bases; unmatched bases: 5. The CDR3 runs 13 residues. CDR1 and CDR2 from the germline V gene are GTSNPN and SVGIG (reference sequence). The CDR3 DNA sequence: TGTGCCTGGGCCCGGACTAGCGACTACGAGCAGTACTTC. Amino acid sequence: CAWARTSDYEQYF.

There are a few counts of this clone. This chain uses TRBV10-3 with TRBJ1-2; the match to TRBD1 covers 8 bases. The V segment lost 1 base and the J segment 2 bases; nucleotides outside the gene matches: 6. The CDR3 totals 16 residues. The germline CDR1 and CDR2 sequences are ENHRY and SYGVKD. CDR3 in amino acids: CAISEYGQGGNYGYTF. The CDR3, as DNA: TGTGCCATCAGTGAGTACGGACAGGGTGGCAACTATGGCTACACCTTC.

The chain carries TRBV5-1 and TRBJ1-2, with D unclear. The CDR3 runs to 14 residues. The V end lost 4 bases, the J end lost 4 bases, and 14 bases lay between the germline ends. Germline loops: CDR1 SGHRS, CDR2 YFSETQ. The CDR3 nucleotides read TGCGCCAGCAGCCCGAGAAACCCTCCCTATGGCTACACCTTC. It codes for CASSPRNPPYGYTF.

The V gene is TRBV27, the J gene TRBJ1-2; 7 nucleotides align to TRBD1. The germline CDR1 and CDR2 sequences are MNHEY and SMNVEV (reference sequence). This CDR3 is 13 amino acids long. V lost 5 bases, J lost 7 bases, and 7 bases stayed unmatched. The CDR3 here is CASSQQGRAGYTF. The CDR3 DNA follows: TGTGCCAGCAGTCAACAGGGGCGTGCTGGCTACACCTTC.

This chain connects TRBV2 to TRBJ1-1; 7 bases fit TRBD1. Trimming at V came to 1 base and at J to 4 bases, leaving 0 bases not matched to a gene. Germline values: CDR1 SNHLY, CDR2 FYNNEI. The CDR3 has 13 residues. The CDR3 loop is CASSEDRGTEAFF. The CDR3 nucleotides are TGTGCCAGCAGTGAAGACAGGGGCACTGAAGCTTTCTTT.

The gene calls are TRBV5-1 and TRBJ1-1; 9 positions agree with TRBD1. The trim removed 4 bases at V and 0 bases at J, leaving 10 bases unmatched. Germline V CDR1 and CDR2: SGHRS, YFSETQ. CDR3 length equals 17 residues. CDR3 region: CASSVTGGWKMNTEAFF. The CDR3, as DNA: TGCGCCAGCAGCGTCACAGGGGGCTGGAAGATGAACACTGAAGCTTTCTTT. The full variable domain, rest sourced from reference TRBV5-1 and TRBJ1-1, is KAGVTQTPRYLIKTRGQQVTLSCSPISGHRSVSWYQQTPGQGLQFLFEYFSETQRNKGNFPGRFSGRQFSNSRSEMNVSTLELGDSALYLCASSVTGGWKMNTEAFFGQGTRLTVV.

This clone was picked up one time. The CDR3: CASSLDQLVTYEQYF. CDR3 DNA: TGTGCCAGCAGCTTAGATCAACTAGTCACCTACGAGCAGTACTTC. This chain uses TRBV11-3 with TRBJ2-7; D is possibly TRBD2 (5 bases). Germline V lookup: CDR1 SGHNT, CDR2 YENEEA. V was clipped by 0 bases and J by 2 bases, with 11 bases between them. The CDR3 covers 15 residues.

The CDR3 coding sequence is TGTGCCAGTAGTCCCTCAGGGGACAGCGCCTACGAGCAGTACTTC. Translating it yields CASSPSGDSAYEQYF. The chain combines TRBV19 with TRBJ2-7, with 7 bases identical to TRBD1. Germline V CDR1 and CDR2: LNHDA, SQIVND (reference sequence). The CDR3 totals 15 residues. V dropped 5 bases and J dropped 2; count of bases not matched to a gene: 9.

The chain combines TRBV7-3 with TRBJ1-2; a possible D gene is TRBD1 (5 bases). The CDR3 spans 14 residues. The ends were cut back, 5 bases at V and 7 bases at J, with 17 bases in the middle. Per the germline V gene, CDR1 is SGHTA and CDR2 is FQGTGA. The CDR3 nucleotides are TGTGCCAGCAGCGCAACGGGGGGTTCCAGTGGCTACACCTTC. It encodes CASSATGGSSGYTF. The full variable domain, its missing parts supplied by reference TRBV7-3 and TRBJ1-2, is GAGVSQTPSNKVTEKGKYVELRCDPISGHTALYWYRQSLGQGPEFLIYFQGTGAADDSGLPNDRFFAVRPEGSVSTLKIQRTERGDSAVYLCASSATGGSSGYTFGSGTRLTVV.

The J gene is TRBJ2-1, the V gene TRBV4-3, with TRBD2 matching over 7 bases. The germline V gene has CDR1 LGHNA and CDR2 YSLEER. Trimming at V came to 4 bases and at J to 4 bases, leaving 7 bases not matched to a gene. This CDR3 region has 15 residues. CDR3 sequence (DNA): TGCGCCAGCAGCCGGCTGGCGGGAGATTACAATGAGCAGTTCTTC. As protein: CASSRLAGDYNEQFF.

The chain links TRBV7-9 to TRBJ1-3; 7 bases fit TRBD1. The J segment lost 4 bases and the V segment lost 6 bases, leaving 6 bases of the junction unmatched. The CDR3 totals 14 residues. Germline CDR1 and CDR2: SEHNR and FQNEAQ (reference sequence). The CDR3 nucleotides are TGTGCCAGCAGACCGACAGGGAACGGAAACACCATATATTTT. Translating it yields CASRPTGNGNTIYF.

The chain carries TRBV7-3 and TRBJ2-1, with 8 positions matching TRBD2. V lost 0 bases and J lost 6; bases outside the gene matches: 7. The CDR3 runs 16 residues. Germline V gives CDR1 SGHTA, CDR2 FQGTGA. The CDR3 loop is CASSLTSGGGSNEQFF. CDR3 DNA sequence: TGTGCCAGCAGCTTAACGAGCGGGGGAGGTTCCAATGAGCAGTTCTTC.

The gene calls are TRBV6-6 and TRBJ1-5; D possibly corresponds to TRBD1 (5 bases). Trimming removed 0 bases at V and 4 bases at J, with 10 bases between. CDR1 and CDR2 from the germline V gene are MNHNY and SVGAGI (reference sequence). The CDR3 consists of 15 residues. CDR3 nucleotides: TGTGCCAGCAGTTACTCAGACAGTTGGAATCAGCCCCAGCATTTT. It codes for CASSYSDSWNQPQHF.

This clone was counted a few times. The rearrangement links TRBV30 to TRBJ2-7, with D tentatively TRBD1 (6 bases). Germline assignment: CDR1 GTSNPN and CDR2 SVGIG (reference sequence). The CDR3 sequence is 12 residues long. Between the trimmed V and J ends, which lost 4 bases and 3 bases, there was a span of 10 bases. The CDR3 nucleotides are TGTGCCTGGAAGGCAGGGGACTACGAGCAGTACTTC. Amino acids: CAWKAGDYEQYF.

Only one count was recorded for this clone. This CDR3 reads CASSLRGQGHNSPLHF. CDR3 coding DNA: TGCGCCAGCAGCTTGCGGGGACAGGGGCATAATTCACCCCTCCACTTT. The chain couples TRBV5-1 to TRBJ1-6; 10 bases are shared with TRBD1. J lost 5 bases, V lost 1 base, and 3 bases had no gene match. From germline, CDR1 is SGHRS and CDR2 YFSETQ. CDR3 length: 16 amino acids. The full variable domain, its missing parts supplied by reference TRBV5-1 and TRBJ1-6, is KAGVTQTPRYLIKTRGQQVTLSCSPISGHRSVSWYQQTPGQGLQFLFEYFSETQRNKGNFPGRFSGRQFSNSRSEMNVSTLELGDSALYLCASSLRGQGHNSPLHFGNGTRLTVT.

The V and J genes are TRBV5-4 and TRBJ1-2; a possible D gene is TRBD1 (5 bases). Trimming pared 3 bases from V and 5 bases from J, leaving 17 bases between. The CDR3 runs to 15 residues. Germline values: CDR1 SGHNT, CDR2 YYREEE (reference sequence). The CDR3 DNA follows: TGTGCCAGCAGCTCAGTTCGAGCGGGGGAGTATGGCTACACCTTC. Its translation is CASSSVRAGEYGYTF.

The rearrangement joins TRBV11-3 to TRBJ1-1; no clear D. Germline values: CDR1 SGHNT, CDR2 YENEEA. Trimming left V 1 base short and J 11 bases short, with 8 bases between. This CDR3 contains 11 residues. The CDR3 region has the DNA TGTGCCAGCAGCTTAGGAGAGTGGGCTTTCTTT. Protein: CASSLGEWAFF.

This chain joins TRBV24-1 and TRBJ2-2, with 11 positions matching TRBD2. Germline assignment: CDR1 KGHDR and CDR2 SFDVKD. CDR3 length: 17 residues. Trimming removed 3 bases from V and 1 base from J; junction bases left unmatched: 3. This chain's CDR3 is CATSDGLAGGNTGELFF. As DNA, the CDR3 is TGTGCCACCAGTGATGGACTAGCGGGCGGGAACACCGGGGAGCTGTTTTTT.

This sequence joins TRBV2 and TRBJ2-3, with D maybe TRBD1 (5 bases). Trimming left V 5 bases short and J 4 bases short, with 13 bases between. CDR3 length: 14 amino acids. Per germline, CDR1 SNHLY and CDR2 FYNNEI. The CDR3 sequence: CASSWTRAPDTQYF. The CDR3 nucleotides read TGTGCCAGCAGTTGGACCAGGGCCCCAGATACGCAGTATTTT.

The genes are TRBV3-1 (or the pseudogene TRBV3-2) and TRBJ2-3; 10 bases fit TRBD1. The CDR3 is 13 amino acids. The junction had 6 bases not matched to a gene; V was cut back by 11 bases and J by 4 bases. Looked up from germline, CDR1 is LGHDT and CDR2 is YNNKEL (reference sequence). The CDR3 DNA reads as TGTGCCTGCTCGACAGGGGGCCCAGATACGCAGTATTTT. It yields the protein CACSTGGPDTQYF.